This entry lists 7 T cell receptor beta chains sequenced from one sample in a study of cytomegalovirus exposure and HLA in healthy donors. The primer mix had 60 Vbeta and 13 Jbeta primers. TCRdb's copy holds only in-frame clones and misses some; the assay was immunoSEQ multiplex PCR. The repertoire holds approximately 170,000 clones, with 80% as singletons. Sequenced input: PBMCs. The source of these receptors is a male donor in good health and CMV-seronegative.

The chain joins TRBV10-3 to TRBJ1-5, with D uncertain. Trimming left V 10 bases short and J 7 bases short, with 17 bases between. The CDR3 is 13 residues long. Germline CDR1 ENHRY, CDR2 SYGVKD. The CDR3 region has the DNA TGTGCCACCTCCGTAGGTGGGCGACAGCCCCAGCATTTT. It specifies CATSVGGRQPQHF.

V usage is TRBV11-2 and J usage is TRBJ2-4; D is perhaps TRBD1 (5 bases). The CDR3 spans 15 residues. Germline V lookup: CDR1 SGHAT, CDR2 FQNNGV. The V and J ends lost 5 bases and 2 bases respectively, with 13 bases between them. The CDR3 region is CASSTQTETKNIQYF. The CDR3 bases are TGTGCCAGCAGCACACAGACAGAAACCAAAAACATTCAGTACTTC.

This clone has just one count. This sequence joins TRBV7-9 and TRBJ1-6; D ambiguous. The germline V gene encodes CDR1 SEHNR and CDR2 FQNEAQ (reference sequence). V was pared by 5 bases and J by 4 bases, with 12 bases between. The length of the CDR3 is 15 residues. Here the CDR3 DNA reads TGTGCCAGCAGCCAGAGTGGCGGGTATAATTCACCCCTCCACTTT. It yields the protein CASSQSGGYNSPLHF.

The chain is built from TRBV12-5 and TRBJ1-3, with a possible D match to TRBD1 (6 bases). Trimming removed 5 bases from V and 4 bases from J, with 9 bases in between. CDR1 is LGHNT and CDR2 is FRNRAP in the germline V gene. CDR3 length: 13 amino acids. The CDR3 nucleotides read TGTGCTAGTGGTCTCGGACAGGGAAACACCATATATTTT. Its protein is CASGLGQGNTIYF.

This rearrangement joins TRBV7-9 to TRBJ2-7; 15 nucleotides align to TRBD2. Germline V gives CDR1 SEHNR, CDR2 FQNEAQ (reference sequence). The CDR3 consists of 17 residues. Trimming took 4 bases from V and 6 from J; bases not matched to a gene: 10. The CDR3 reads CASSSAGTSGGIGEQYF. For the CDR3, the DNA is TGTGCCAGCAGCTCCGCCGGGACTAGCGGGGGGATTGGCGAGCAGTACTTC.

This chain uses TRBV5-1 with TRBJ2-2; perhaps TRBD1 as D (6 bases). The V end lost 4 bases, the J end lost 4 bases, and 17 bases lay between the germline ends. The CDR3 loop spans 16 amino acids. Germline V CDR1 and CDR2: SGHRS, YFSETQ. CDR3 in amino acids: CASSIKQGLGTGELFF. The CDR3 bases are TGCGCCAGCAGCATCAAACAGGGATTAGGCACCGGGGAGCTGTTTTTT.

The chain carries TRBV7-6 and TRBJ1-1; D is undetermined. The V gene lost 5 bases and the J gene lost 2 bases, with 9 bases spanning the gap. CDR1 SGHVS and CDR2 FNYEAQ come from the germline V gene. This CDR3 contains 13 residues. The CDR3 sequence: CASSLGSNTEAFF. CDR3 in DNA: TGTGCCAGCAGCCTCGGTTCCAACACTGAAGCTTTCTTT.